This T cell receptor (beta chain) was recorded in a study of shared clonotypes between healthy human individuals. General study results and limits: Represented genetic and exposure-history diversity was restricted by having few donors.

As concerns this clone: Its matching antigen is unknown.

The V end lost 1 base, the J end lost 6 bases, and 10 bases lay between the germline ends. Germline CDR1 and CDR2: SGHDT and YYEEEE. The CDR3 totals 13 residues. Libraries were prepared by immunoSEQ multiplex PCR; TCRdb keeps only in-frame clonotypes and omits some of them. The sample includes about 660,000 clones, less than 85% of them seen just once. The sequenced sample was memory CD4+ T cells sorted from blood. Subset specified: CD45RA-negative fraction. This chain uses TRBV5-6 with TRBJ1-1, with D hard to call. The sequence was collected from a woman in her twenties or thirties in good health. The CDR3: CASSLRVKSEAFF. The CDR3 region has the DNA TGTGCCAGCAGCTTGAGAGTGAAGTCTGAAGCTTTCTTT.